This TCR beta chain was captured by sequencing in a study of spatial heterogeneity in lung cancer. In the study overall: Strongly correlated with TCR transcript counts in tumor regions was a T cell module score, which was a transcriptional module score calculated from matched bulk RNA-seq. Overall study findings and caveats: Counts that tracked tumor mutation counts were those of expanded intratumoral alpha and beta TCRs.

This clonotype was found many times. Its target is not known. Every TCR cDNA molecule bore a unique molecular identifier. TCRdb reprocessed the 5' RACE reads via MiXCR and lists one record per CDR3 protein. The table has 100,000 to 110,000 distinct CDR3 sequences, approximately 4% seen once. The CDR3 contains 18 residues. The J segment lost 3 bases and the V segment lost 0 bases, leaving 10 bases of the junction unmatched. The germline V gene has CDR1 LGHDT and CDR2 YNNKEL (reference sequence). Noted time point: sample taken at primary tumor resection. The donor population consisted of more than 55 patients with untreated, early-stage non-small cell lung cancer. Tumor, nontumor lung or frozen PBMC supplied whole RNA that was sequenced unsorted.

This chain joins TRBV3-1 and TRBJ2-5; 10 nucleotides match TRBD2. Sequenced material: lung tumor tissue, taken at surgery. This TCR came from a male donor with early-stage non-small cell lung cancer. The CDR3 loop is CASSQDRRSSGSKETQYF. In DNA form, the CDR3 reads TGTGCCAGCAGCCAAGATCGGAGGTCTAGCGGGAGTAAAGAGACCCAGTACTTC.